This TCR beta chain stems from a study of cytomegalovirus exposure and HLA in healthy donors. Overall study results and limits: Sequencing artifact likely explains a cluster of highly shared sequence variants. The CMV antigen specificity of three CMV-associated chains was confirmed through in vitro analysis.

This clone was found a few times. The antigen is undetermined. The V gene lost 2 bases and the J gene lost 2 bases, with 10 bases spanning the gap. The CDR3 extends over 15 amino acids. Per the germline V gene, CDR1 is MNHEY and CDR2 is SMNVEV (reference sequence). This PCR relied on a set of 60 Vbeta primers and 13 Jbeta primers. Profiled with immunoSEQ multiplex PCR; TCRdb holds only in-frame clones, not every one. Among 150,000 to 200,000 clones, around 80% were seen once, and the ten largest hold 1.3% to 1.5%. What was sequenced was PBMCs. This clonotype was obtained from a girl aged 5-17 years in good health and CMV-seropositive. The chain employs TRBV27 and TRBJ2-1; D call uncertain. CDR3: CASSLQLTPYNEQFF. DNA for the CDR3: TGTGCCAGCAGTTTACAACTAACCCCCTACAATGAGCAGTTCTTC.